The subject of this entry is one TCR beta chain. The data were obtained in a study of technical replicates of blood from several donors. Germline V CDR1 and CDR2: SGHRS, YFSETQ. The CDR3 sequence is 17 residues long. With V trimmed by 0 bases and J by 5 bases, 12 bases remained unmatched. The protocol was immunoSEQ multiplex PCR, while the TCRdb copy is restricted to in-frame clones and leaves out a portion. The table has nearly 80,000 clones, about 96% seen once; the top ten hold about 0.3%. This chain joins TRBV5-1 and TRBJ2-7, with 9 bases fitting TRBD1. This receptor was taken from a human donor in good health. The sample consisted of T cells isolated from PBMCs. CDR3 residues: CASSLAGGTGRRDEQYF. CDR3 coding DNA: TGCGCCAGCAGCTTGGCCGGTGGGACAGGGCGCCGGGACGAGCAGTACTTC.